This T cell receptor beta chain was sequenced during a study of shared clonotypes between healthy human individuals. In the study overall: Every donor yielded three CD4 naive, three CD4 memory, two CD8 naive and one CD8 memory plate. Study-wide findings and caveats: Naive subsets generally had larger estimated richness than memory subsets. Clonotypes not shared had lower generation probabilities than those common to all four donors.

This clone has a handful of counts. Its antigen is currently unknown. Genomic DNA (from each subset) was split evenly across several immunoSEQ plates. Profiled with immunoSEQ multiplex PCR; TCRdb holds only in-frame clones, not every one. In the table there are around 2.1 million clones, about 94% of which are singletons. V was pared by 0 bases and J by 4 bases, with 13 bases between. Germline CDR1 is SGHRS and CDR2 is YFSETQ. The CDR3 totals 15 residues. The chain employs TRBV5-1 and TRBJ2-5; the D gene is possibly TRBD1 (5 bases). Material for sequencing was naive CD4+ T cells sorted from blood. Indicated subset: CD45RA+ positively selected. This receptor was obtained from a man between 18 and 35 years old in good health. CDR3 in DNA: TGCGCCAGCAGCTTGGCACAAGACAGACGAGAGACCCAGTACTTC. This translates into CASSLAQDRRETQYF.